Listed below are T cell receptor beta chains from one sample, sequenced in a study of T cells in Graves' hyperthyroidism and ophthalmopathy. TCRdb reprocessed the multiplex PCR reads via MiXCR and lists one record per CDR3 protein. This table holds some 700,000 distinct CDR3 sequences, roughly 17% found once. What was sequenced was blood. The origin of the receptors is a man aged 50 to 59 with Graves' hyperthyroidism. Each CDR3 is given with its conserved first and last residue. The D gene is left open where the match is weak. Clone size is stated in some rows and not others, as once, few, many or a class when expanded.

TRBV12-3/TRBV12-4	TRBJ2-1	NA	few	16	CAGQLGAGPAYNEQFF	TGTGCCGGCCAACTCGGTGCGGGACCGGCCTACAATGAGCAGTTCTTC
TRBV19	TRBJ2-7	TRBD2	many	16	CASSDQKRERSYEQYF	TGTGCCAGTAGTGACCAAAAGCGGGAACGGTCCTACGAGCAGTACTTC
TRBV12-3/TRBV12-4	TRBJ2-7	NA	many	14	CASSFSQGPYEQYF	TGTGCCAGCAGTTTTTCACAGGGCCCCTACGAGCAGTACTTC
TRBV29-1	TRBJ2-3	TRBD2	few	15	CSVPSGGGPTDTQYF	TGCAGCGTCCCCTCGGGGGGAGGGCCCACAGATACGCAGTATTTT
TRBV27	TRBJ2-1	NA	many	13	CASTERTYNEQFF	TGTGCCAGCACCGAGCGGACCTACAATGAGCAGTTCTTC
TRBV28	TRBJ2-1	NA	many	12	CASSSGPGEQFF	TGTGCCAGCAGTTCCGGGCCCGGTGAGCAGTTCTTC
TRBV7-9	TRBJ2-7	NA	few	17	CASSWGETAGLAYEQYF	TGTGCCAGCAGCTGGGGGGAAACGGCAGGTCTAGCCTACGAGCAGTACTTC
TRBV11-2	TRBJ2-3	TRBD2	many	17	CASSWTPSGRFRDTQYF	TGTGCCAGCAGCTGGACTCCTAGCGGGAGGTTCAGAGATACGCAGTATTTT
TRBV20-1	TRBJ2-1	NA	few	12	CSVRRAGDEQFF	TGCAGTGTACGAAGGGCCGGGGATGAGCAGTTCTTC
TRBV2	TRBJ1-1	NA	many	16	CASSRDGRVMNTEAFF	TGTGCCAGCAGTCGGGACGGGAGAGTCATGAACACTGAAGCTTTCTTT
TRBV19	TRBJ2-1	NA	NA	12	CASGPNGNEQFF	TGTGCCAGCGGGCCGAACGGCAATGAGCAGTTCTTC
TRBV7-9	TRBJ2-3	NA	few	14	CASTISSGTDTQYF	TGTGCCAGCACCATTAGCTCAGGGACAGATACGCAGTATTTT
TRBV4-2	TRBJ1-3	NA	NA	14	CASSRQGQGNTIYF	TGTGCCAGCAGCCGCCAAGGGCAGGGAAACACCATATATTTT
TRBV6-1	TRBJ1-5	NA	NA	16	CASSISGTLANQPQHF	TGTGCCAGCAGTATATCCGGGACCCTGGCAAATCAGCCCCAGCATTTT
TRBV12-3/TRBV12-4	TRBJ1-4	TRBD1	many	13	CASSLGTGGKLFF	TGTGCCAGCAGTTTGGGGACAGGCGGGAAACTGTTTTTT
TRBV27	TRBJ2-7	NA	many	15	CASRNIGQQGYEQYF	TGTGCCAGCAGAAACATAGGACAGCAAGGCTACGAGCAGTACTTC
TRBV27	TRBJ2-7	TRBD2	NA	19	CASYPWATGTSGSSYEQYF	TGTGCCAGCTACCCCTGGGCGACCGGGACTAGCGGGTCCTCCTACGAGCAGTACTTC
TRBV20-1	TRBJ2-1	TRBD2	NA	19	CSAPPGRLAGGGVYNEQFF	TGCAGTGCCCCCCCTGGTAGGCTAGCGGGAGGTGGGGTGTACAATGAGCAGTTCTTC
TRBV5-1	TRBJ1-1	NA	NA	13	CASSSTGTPEAFF	TGCGCCAGCAGCTCGACGGGAACTCCTGAAGCTTTCTTT
TRBV28	TRBJ2-7	TRBD2	NA	15	CASSLQSSGREGQYF	TGTGCCAGCAGTTTACAATCTAGCGGGAGGGAAGGGCAGTACTTC
TRBV6-4	TRBJ2-7	NA	few	15	CATPPLQGTTYEQYF	TGTGCCACCCCCCCCCTCCAGGGGACGACCTACGAGCAGTACTTC
TRBV20-1	TRBJ1-1	TRBD1	NA	11	CSARGQGIAFF	TGCAGTGCTAGAGGACAGGGTATAGCTTTCTTT
TRBV27	TRBJ2-7	NA	few	14	CASSSTGLIYEQYF	TGTGCCAGCAGTTCCACGGGACTGATCTACGAGCAGTACTTC
TRBV25-1	TRBJ2-7	TRBD1	NA	19	CASSEWERHPGQASIEQYF	TGTGCCAGCAGTGAATGGGAGAGGCATCCGGGACAGGCGTCTATCGAGCAGTACTTC
TRBV2	TRBJ2-7	NA	many	15	CASSVYISERYEQYF	TGTGCCAGCAGTGTTTACATTAGCGAAAGATACGAGCAGTACTTC
TRBV11-2	TRBJ2-6	NA	NA	16	CASSLAVGAGTNVLTF	TGTGCCAGCAGCTTAGCGGTAGGCGCTGGGACCAACGTCCTGACTTTC
TRBV3-1	TRBJ1-2	TRBD1	NA	17	CASSPSRGQLLAYGYTF	TGTGCCAGCAGCCCCTCAAGGGGACAGCTTCTTGCCTATGGCTACACCTTC
TRBV19	TRBJ1-1	NA	few	14	CATRPIQLNTEAFF	TGTGCCACTAGACCCATCCAGCTGAACACTGAAGCTTTCTTT
TRBV30	TRBJ2-1	TRBD2	many	13	CAWTSGVYNEQFF	TGTGCCTGGACTAGCGGGGTCTACAATGAGCAGTTCTTC
TRBV27	TRBJ1-6	NA	many	13	CASKNAYNSPLHF	TGTGCCAGCAAGAATGCCTATAATTCACCCCTCCACTTT
TRBV28	TRBJ2-1	TRBD2	few	16	CASSLPSGGPYNEQFF	TGTGCCAGCAGTTTACCTAGCGGGGGGCCCTACAATGAGCAGTTCTTC
TRBV4-3	TRBJ2-3	TRBD2	few	18	CASSLRASGALRTDTQYF	TGCGCCAGCAGCCTCCGAGCTAGCGGGGCCCTACGCACAGATACGCAGTATTTT
TRBV11-2	TRBJ2-3	NA	many	13	CASKGFAADTQYF	TGTGCCAGCAAAGGGTTCGCAGCTGATACGCAGTATTTT
TRBV3-1	TRBJ1-1	NA	NA	15	CASSRGTNMNTEAFF	TGTGCCAGCAGCCGAGGGACAAACATGAACACTGAAGCTTTCTTT
TRBV28	TRBJ1-4	TRBD1	many	17	CASTLSGTGGLGEKLFF	TGTGCCAGCACCCTATCCGGGACAGGGGGTTTAGGTGAAAAACTGTTTTTT
TRBV5-1	TRBJ2-1	TRBD1	NA	16	CASTDRGFPRGGEQFF	TGCGCCAGCACCGACAGGGGATTCCCGCGAGGTGGTGAGCAGTTCTTC
TRBV6-6	TRBJ2-7	NA	many	16	CASSYSYRVLSYEQYF	TGTGCCAGCAGTTACTCGTACAGGGTCCTTTCCTACGAGCAGTACTTC
TRBV12-3/TRBV12-4	TRBJ2-3	NA	many	15	CASTPVGAVRDTQYF	TGTGCCAGCACTCCCGTCGGGGCGGTTCGAGATACGCAGTATTTT
TRBV6-5	TRBJ2-7	NA	many	18	CASSYKGLREPQPGEQYF	TGTGCCAGCAGTTATAAGGGCCTTAGGGAACCACAACCAGGGGAGCAGTACTTC
TRBV5-1	TRBJ1-2	NA	few	14	CASSPLQGSYGYTF	TGCGCCAGCAGCCCACTACAGGGATCCTATGGCTACACCTTC